These 24 T cell receptor beta chains originate from one sample sequenced in a study of T cells and Merkel cell carcinoma outcomes. The method was immunoSEQ multiplex PCR; TCRdb's version includes in-frame clones alone and lacks a portion of them. The table includes roughly 6,000 clones, roughly 80% detected once. Sequenced input: tumor tissue from Merkel cell carcinoma. Source of these receptors: a human donor with Merkel cell carcinoma.

The J gene is TRBJ2-2, the V gene TRBV2; tentatively, D is TRBD1 or TRBD2 (6 bases each). The CDR3 totals 17 residues. Germline-derived CDR1 and CDR2 are SNHLY and FYNNEI. Trimming left V 5 bases short and J 3 bases short, with 19 bases between. The DNA of the CDR3 is TGTGCCAGCAGTACGACGGAATATGGGGGGCACACCGGGGAGCTGTTTTTT. This gives the protein CASSTTEYGGHTGELFF.

The genes are TRBV27 and TRBJ1-4, with D possibly being TRBD1 (6 bases). This CDR3 has 18 amino acids. V lost 2 bases, J lost 0 bases, and 16 bases lay in between. The germline V gene has CDR1 MNHEY and CDR2 SMNVEV (reference sequence). The CDR3 coding sequence is TGTGCCAGCAGTTTAGCAGGGGTACCCCCTTCAACTAATGAAAAACTGTTTTTT. Translation gives CASSLAGVPPSTNEKLFF.

This chain uses TRBV6-5 with TRBJ1-1; D might be TRBD1 (6 bases). The V gene lost 0 bases and the J gene lost 1 base, with 6 bases spanning the gap. The CDR3 length is 14 residues. Per the germline V gene, CDR1 is MNHEY and CDR2 is SVGAGI. As DNA, the CDR3 is TGTGCCAGCAGTTACTCACAGGGGAACACTGAAGCTTTCTTT. This sequence encodes CASSYSQGNTEAFF.

The gene calls are TRBV9 and TRBJ1-2; D gene ambiguous. The CDR3 runs 14 residues. Per the germline V gene, CDR1 is SGDLS and CDR2 is YYNGEE. V lost 0 bases and J lost 3, with 9 bases in between. The CDR3: CASSVEVSDYGYTF. DNA of the CDR3: TGTGCCAGCAGCGTAGAAGTGTCCGACTATGGCTACACCTTC.

This clone appeared a few times. V is TRBV5-4 and J is TRBJ1-1; D might be TRBD1 (5 bases). This CDR3 has 13 amino acids. Per the germline V gene, CDR1 is SGHNT and CDR2 is YYREEE (reference sequence). Trimming took off 4 bases at V and 4 bases at J, with 11 bases between the two ends. The DNA for the CDR3 is TGTGCCAGCAGCCCCCAGAGGGGCACTGAAGCTTTCTTT. Protein sequence: CASSPQRGTEAFF. Looking up the rest from reference TRBV5-4 and TRBJ1-1 gives the full variable domain: ETGVTQSPTHLIKTRGQQVTLRCSSQSGHNTVSWYQQALGQGPQFIFQYYREEENGRGNFPPRFSGLQFPNYSSELNVNALELDDSALYLCASSPQRGTEAFFGQGTRLTVV.

This rearrangement joins TRBV2 to TRBJ1-1; D is undetermined. The CDR3 length is 12 residues. Trimming cost V 7 bases and J 1 base, with 7 bases left between them. Germline assignment: CDR1 SNHLY and CDR2 FYNNEI. This chain's CDR3 is CASTLTNTEAFF. The CDR3 DNA reads as TGTGCCAGCACCCTAACGAACACTGAAGCTTTCTTT.

V and J are TRBV11-2 and TRBJ1-1; no clear D gene. The CDR3 loop spans 13 amino acids. Germline V gene data show CDR1 as SGHAT and CDR2 as FQNNGV. V lost 1 base and J lost 0, with 3 bases in between. The DNA for the CDR3 is TGTGCCAGCAGCTTAGCCCTGAACACTGAAGCTTTCTTT. Protein sequence: CASSLALNTEAFF. The entire variable domain, with the rest obtained from reference TRBV11-2 and TRBJ1-1, is as follows: EAGVAQSPRYKIIEKRQSVAFWCNPISGHATLYWYQQILGQGPKLLIQFQNNGVVDDSQLPKDRFSAERLKGVDSTLKIQPAKLEDSAVYLCASSLALNTEAFFGQGTRLTVV.

V is TRBV2 and J is TRBJ2-6; no clear D. The CDR3 loop spans 13 amino acids. The V end was cut by 6 bases, the J end by 4 bases, with 7 bases between. CDR1 SNHLY and CDR2 FYNNEI come from the germline V gene. CDR3: CASRTTGANVLTF. CDR3 coding DNA: TGTGCCAGCAGGACGACAGGGGCCAACGTCCTGACTTTC. The full variable domain, in which reference TRBV2 and TRBJ2-6 provide the parts outside the CDR3, is EPEVTQTPSHQVTQMGQEVILRCVPISNHLYFYWYRQILGQKVEFLVSFYNNEISEKSEIFDDQFSVERPDGSNFTLKIRSTKLEDSAMYFCASRTTGANVLTFGAGSRLTVL.

This clone occurred a few times. The chain is built from TRBV25-1 and TRBJ1-6; tentative D call: TRBD1 (5 bases). The V and J ends lost 4 bases and 6 bases respectively, with 13 bases between them. Looked up from germline, CDR1 is MGHDK and CDR2 is SYGVNS. CDR3 length: 15 amino acids. The CDR3 DNA is TGTGCCAGCAGTGGCCAATTGGACACTAATTCACCCCTCCACTTT. It translates to CASSGQLDTNSPLHF.

The chain links TRBV19 to TRBJ1-5, with D uncertain. Trimming cost V 4 bases and J 5 bases, with 15 bases left between them. The V gene's germline CDR1 is LNHDA and CDR2 SQIVND (reference sequence). The CDR3 covers 15 residues. CDR3 amino acids: CASSSEGYWDQPQHF. In DNA, the CDR3 is TGTGCCAGTAGTAGCGAGGGATATTGGGATCAGCCCCAGCATTTT.

The chain uses TRBV9 and TRBJ2-7; possibly TRBD2 for D (7 bases). Trimming shortened V by 0 bases and J by 0 bases, and 13 bases separated the two germline ends. The CDR3 runs 16 residues. CDR1 and CDR2 from the germline V gene are SGDLS and YYNGEE. As DNA, the CDR3 is TGTGCCAGCAGCGTAGGGGGGGGGCCCACCTCCTACGAGCAGTACTTC. It yields the protein CASSVGGGPTSYEQYF. The whole variable domain, filled in from reference TRBV9 and TRBJ2-7, reads DSGVTQTPKHLITATGQRVTLRCSPRSGDLSVYWYQQSLDQGLQFLIQYYNGEERAKGNILERFSAQQFPDLHSELNLSSLELGDSALYFCASSVGGGPTSYEQYFGPGTRLTVT.

The V and J genes are TRBV2 and TRBJ2-1; D not resolved. Germline V lookup: CDR1 SNHLY, CDR2 FYNNEI. The CDR3 has 11 amino acids. V was trimmed by 6 bases and J by 3 bases, leaving 3 bases between them. The DNA for the CDR3 is TGTGCCAGCAGCCTCTACAATGAGCAGTTCTTC. Protein sequence: CASSLYNEQFF. Variable domain in full (rest from reference TRBV2 and TRBJ2-1): EPEVTQTPSHQVTQMGQEVILRCVPISNHLYFYWYRQILGQKVEFLVSFYNNEISEKSEIFDDQFSVERPDGSNFTLKIRSTKLEDSAMYFCASSLYNEQFFGPGTRLTVL.

The chain combines TRBV30 with TRBJ2-7; TRBD1 aligns across 7 bases. V dropped 3 bases and J dropped 6; count of bases not matched to a gene: 5. The length of the CDR3 is 12 residues. Looked up from germline, CDR1 is GTSNPN and CDR2 is SVGIG (reference sequence). CDR3 nucleotides: TGTGCCTGGAGGGGGGACAGTGCCGAGCAGTACTTC. It translates to CAWRGDSAEQYF.

This chain uses TRBV29-1 with TRBJ1-4; TRBD1 might be the D (5 bases). This CDR3 has 14 amino acids. V lost 7 bases to trimming and J lost 8 bases, with 20 bases between them. From germline, CDR1 is SQVTM and CDR2 ANQGSEA. The CDR3 nucleotides read TGCAGCGCTACGTCAACCGGGACCGTCGAAAAACTGTTTTTT. Translating gives CSATSTGTVEKLFF.

The gene calls are TRBV19 and TRBJ2-2; 11 positions agree with TRBD2. Trimming at V came to 4 bases and at J to 3 bases, leaving 1 base not matched to a gene. CDR1 is LNHDA, CDR2 SQIVND, per germline (reference sequence). This CDR3 region has 15 residues. The CDR3 sequence is CASSKLAGDTGELFF. The CDR3, as DNA: TGTGCCAGTAGTAAACTAGCGGGAGACACCGGGGAGCTGTTTTTT.

The CDR3 DNA follows: TGCAGCGAAACTAGCGCCATAGGCCGTCGAAACAATGAGCAGTTCTTC. Protein: CSETSAIGRRNNEQFF. The V call is TRBV29-1, the J call TRBJ2-1, with 7 bases aligning to TRBD2. CDR3 length: 16 residues. Germline lookup yields CDR1 SQVTM and CDR2 ANQGSEA. V lost 7 bases to trimming and J lost 5 bases; unmatched junction nucleotides: 17.

This chain links TRBV28 with TRBJ1-5; no reliable D call. Germline V gene sequence: CDR1 MDHEN, CDR2 SYDVKM. The CDR3 has 13 amino acids. The V gene lost 6 bases and the J gene lost 2 bases, with 8 bases spanning the gap. The CDR3 loop reads CASRDGGNQPQHF. The CDR3 DNA sequence: TGTGCCAGCAGAGACGGGGGCAATCAGCCCCAGCATTTT.

In the case of this clone: One end of the junction varies from germline; a read error may be responsible. The rearrangement joins TRBV29-1 to TRBJ2-6, with 8 bases that match TRBD1. Germline V gene sequence: CDR1 SQVTM, CDR2 ANQGSEA. The CDR3 has 14 amino acids. The CDR3 sequence is CSVAGQAGTNVLTF. In DNA form, the CDR3 reads TGCAGCGTTGCGGGACAGGCTGGGACCAACGTCCTGACTTTC.

The chain uses TRBV10-2 and TRBJ1-2; the D gene is possibly TRBD1 (5 bases). The V gene lost 6 bases and the J gene lost 9 bases, with 20 bases spanning the gap. Germline assignment: CDR1 WSHSY and CDR2 SAAADI. The CDR3 has 14 residues. CDR3 bases: TGCGCCAGCAGCCTATCGGGACTCGAGGGGAGCTACACCTTC. Amino acid sequence: CASSLSGLEGSYTF.

This chain links TRBV5-6 with TRBJ2-7, with 7 bases aligning to TRBD2. Per germline, CDR1 SGHDT and CDR2 YYEEEE. The CDR3 is 14 residues long. With 3 bases clipped from V and 7 bases from J, the junction kept 10 bases outside the gene matches. The CDR3 protein is CASSWGGSWKEQYF. The CDR3 DNA is TGTGCCAGCAGCTGGGGCGGGAGTTGGAAAGAGCAGTACTTC.

A single count supports this clone. The chain joins TRBV7-2 to TRBJ2-7, with a tentative D call TRBD2 (7 bases). Germline V gives CDR1 SGHTA, CDR2 FQGNSA. V was cut by 8 bases and J by 2 bases, with 16 bases left in between. The CDR3 consists of 14 residues. This chain's CDR3 is CASGEGRGPYEQYF. The CDR3 DNA sequence: TGTGCCAGCGGGGAGGGCAGGGGCCCCTACGAGCAGTACTTC.

V usage is TRBV7-9 and J usage is TRBJ2-3; the match to TRBD2 covers 8 bases. The CDR3 totals 15 residues. From germline, CDR1 is SEHNR and CDR2 FQNEAQ (reference sequence). The V and J ends lost 4 bases and 0 bases, in that order; junction bases with no gene match: 3. CDR3 sequence reads: CASSYSGKSTDTQYF. The CDR3, as DNA: TGTGCCAGCAGCTATAGCGGGAAGAGCACAGATACGCAGTATTTT.

This chain joins TRBV27 and TRBJ1-1; 8 positions match TRBD1. This CDR3 spans 15 amino acids. V was clipped by 5 bases and J by 1 base; unmatched bases: 6. From germline, CDR1 is MNHEY and CDR2 SMNVEV (reference sequence). The CDR3 coding sequence is TGTGCCAGCAGTGCGTCAGGGGGCCGGAACACTGAAGCTTTCTTT. As protein: CASSASGGRNTEAFF.

The chain has TRBV9 and TRBJ2-2; D is tentatively TRBD1 or TRBD2 (5 bases each). Germline V gene lookup returns CDR1 SGDLS and CDR2 YYNGEE. Deletions cut 3 bases from V and 7 bases from J, with 22 bases between. This CDR3 region has 17 residues. CDR3 protein: CASSGHLDGAGDGELFF. CDR3 DNA sequence: TGTGCCAGCAGCGGTCACTTGGACGGGGCAGGTGACGGGGAGCTGTTTTTT.